What follows are 15 T cell receptor beta chains derived from one specimen sequenced in a study of technical replicates of blood from a handful of donors. Sequenced by immunoSEQ multiplex PCR; TCRdb stores in-frame clones only, minus some. This sample has nearly 80,000 clones; roughly 91% occur once, and the top ten carry approximately 0.4%. Sequencing used T cells isolated from PBMCs. The origin of the receptors is a human donor in good health.

V usage is TRBV30 and J usage is TRBJ2-5; unclear D gene. CDR3 length: 14 amino acids. Per the germline V gene, CDR1 is GTSNPN and CDR2 is SVGIG (reference sequence). The V and J ends lost 0 bases and 3 bases respectively, with 11 bases between them. CDR3 in amino acids: CAWSVYRRKETQYF. DNA of the CDR3: TGTGCCTGGAGTGTTTACCGTAGAAAAGAGACCCAGTACTTC.

The V and J genes are TRBV11-2 and TRBJ1-3, with TRBD1 identical over 9 bases. Germline-derived CDR1 and CDR2 are SGHAT and FQNNGV. V was clipped by 5 bases and J by 6 bases; unmatched bases: 5. The CDR3 is 14 amino acids. CDR3 nucleotides: TGTGCCAGCAGCGGCGGGACAGGGACAAACACCATATATTTT. Its translation: CASSGGTGTNTIYF. The variable domain in full, with the rest retrieved from reference TRBV11-2 and TRBJ1-3, is EAGVAQSPRYKIIEKRQSVAFWCNPISGHATLYWYQQILGQGPKLLIQFQNNGVVDDSQLPKDRFSAERLKGVDSTLKIQPAKLEDSAVYLCASSGGTGTNTIYFGEGSWLTVV.

About this clone: Compared with germline, one end of the junction differs, possibly owing to a read error. The rearrangement links TRBV9 to TRBJ2-2; 7 bases are shared with TRBD2. The CDR3 sequence is 17 residues long. From germline, CDR1 is SGDLS and CDR2 YYNGEE. CDR3 sequence (DNA): TGTGCCAGCAGCGAGACCGGGACGGGAGGTACGGCCGGGGAGTTGTTTTTT. Its protein product is CASSETGTGGTAGELFF.

This clone was counted between two and nine times. J is TRBJ2-7 and V is TRBV4-1; no reliable D call. V was pared by 0 bases and J by 5 bases, with 5 bases between. This CDR3 is built from 12 residues. Germline CDR1 is MGHRA and CDR2 is YSYEKL. The CDR3 DNA sequence: TGCGCCAGCAGCCAAGAAGCAAACGAGCAGTACTTC. Translated, it gives CASSQEANEQYF.

V is TRBV7-9 and J is TRBJ1-5; D gene uncertain. Germline V gene sequence: CDR1 SEHNR, CDR2 FQNEAQ (reference sequence). The CDR3 contains 17 residues. V was cut by 0 bases and J by 1 base, with 13 bases left in between. The CDR3 DNA reads as TGTGCCAGCAGCTTAGCGGTCGGGTCGGAGAGCAATCAGCCCCAGCATTTT. Its protein is CASSLAVGSESNQPQHF.

The chain is built from TRBV4-1 and TRBJ1-3; unclear D gene. Germline V gene sequence: CDR1 MGHRA, CDR2 YSYEKL. The CDR3 contains 15 residues. The V gene lost 5 bases and the J gene lost 0 bases, with 11 bases spanning the gap. As DNA, the CDR3 is TGCGCCAGCAGCTTCCCGGGTCGCTCTGGAAACACCATATATTTT. This codes for CASSFPGRSGNTIYF.

This rearrangement joins TRBV19 to TRBJ2-7; TRBD1 aligns across 12 bases. This CDR3 spans 14 amino acids. The J segment lost 4 bases and the V segment lost 5 bases, leaving 3 bases of the junction unmatched. The germline V gene encodes CDR1 LNHDA and CDR2 SQIVND (reference sequence). The CDR3 protein is CASSRGQGAYEQYF. The DNA of the CDR3 is TGTGCCAGTAGTCGGGGACAGGGGGCTTACGAGCAGTACTTC. Drawing the rest from reference TRBV19 and TRBJ2-7, the complete variable domain is DGGITQSPKYLFRKEGQNVTLSCEQNLNHDAMYWYRQDPGQGLRLIYYSQIVNDFQKGDIAEGYSVSREKKESFPLTVTSAQKNPTAFYLCASSRGQGAYEQYFGPGTRLTVT.

The V call is TRBV10-3, the J call TRBJ2-5, with 10 bases fitting TRBD2. Germline V gene lookup returns CDR1 ENHRY and CDR2 SYGVKD. V gave up 3 bases and J gave up 5 bases; unmatched junction bases: 9. The CDR3 covers 16 residues. CDR3 loop: CAISDPASGRGETQYF. The CDR3 DNA follows: TGTGCCATCAGTGACCCGGCTAGCGGGAGAGGGGAGACCCAGTACTTC.

The chain is built from TRBV23-1 and TRBJ2-7, with 10 nucleotides matching TRBD1. TRBV23-1 is an open reading frame whose function is uncertain. This CDR3 comprises 14 residues. V was clipped by 4 bases and J by 7 bases; unmatched bases: 7. The CDR3 DNA is TGCGCCAGCAGTCGAGACAGGGGGCGCAGAGAGCAGTACTTC. Translated: CASSRDRGRREQYF.

The chain joins TRBV19 to TRBJ2-7; 9 positions match TRBD1. V dropped 6 bases and J dropped 2; count of bases not matched to a gene: 5. Germline V lookup: CDR1 LNHDA, CDR2 SQIVND (reference sequence). The CDR3 has 14 residues. Here the CDR3 reads CASSPGTGTYEQYF. CDR3 DNA sequence: TGTGCCAGTAGCCCCGGGACAGGGACCTACGAGCAGTACTTC. The full variable domain, rest sourced from reference TRBV19 and TRBJ2-7, is DGGITQSPKYLFRKEGQNVTLSCEQNLNHDAMYWYRQDPGQGLRLIYYSQIVNDFQKGDIAEGYSVSREKKESFPLTVTSAQKNPTAFYLCASSPGTGTYEQYFGPGTRLTVT.

V usage is TRBV9 and J usage is TRBJ2-5, with D possibly being TRBD1 (7 bases). The CDR3 contains 17 residues. Germline CDR1 SGDLS, CDR2 YYNGEE. Trimming stripped 0 bases from V and 4 bases from J, with 19 bases between. Here the CDR3 reads CASSVGAAGRGIETQYF. In DNA, the CDR3 is TGTGCCAGCAGCGTAGGGGCAGCGGGCAGGGGGATAGAGACCCAGTACTTC.

V usage is TRBV19 and J usage is TRBJ2-3; TRBD2 matches 8 bases. Germline V CDR1 and CDR2: LNHDA, SQIVND (reference sequence). The V segment lost 8 bases and the J segment 2 bases; nucleotides outside the gene matches: 9. This CDR3 region has 15 residues. In DNA form, the CDR3 reads TGTGCCAGTGGCACGACTAGCGTTTACACAGATACGCAGTATTTT. This gives the protein CASGTTSVYTDTQYF.

The rearrangement joins TRBV7-2 to TRBJ2-1, with 11 bases identical to TRBD1. The V gene end was trimmed by 1 base and the J gene end by 8 bases; junction bases not matched to a gene: 1. CDR3 length equals 14 residues. Germline values: CDR1 SGHTA, CDR2 FQGNSA. The CDR3 bases are TGTGCCAGCAGCTTAGGGACAGGGGGCTATGAGCAGTTCTTC. Amino acid sequence: CASSLGTGGYEQFF.

V usage is TRBV5-5 and J usage is TRBJ2-7; 9 nucleotides line up with TRBD1. Trimming took 4 bases from V and 3 from J; bases not matched to a gene: 5. The germline CDR1 and CDR2 sequences are SGHKS and YYEKEE (reference sequence). The CDR3 extends over 14 amino acids. This chain's CDR3 is CASSPETGGYEQYF. The CDR3 DNA reads TGTGCCAGCAGCCCAGAGACAGGGGGCTACGAGCAGTACTTC.

This clone was picked up a small number of times. V and J are TRBV30 and TRBJ1-5, with 8 nucleotides matching TRBD1. V was pared by 1 base and J by 6 bases, with 2 bases of the junction left unmatched. Germline loops: CDR1 GTSNPN, CDR2 SVGIG (reference sequence). The CDR3 is 13 amino acids. CDR3 sequence reads: CAWSDRGSQPQHF. The CDR3 region has the DNA TGTGCCTGGAGTGACAGGGGGAGTCAGCCCCAGCATTTT.